The rows below give T cell receptor beta chains drawn from one sample of a study of beta chain features in type 1 diabetes. Generated by immunoSEQ multiplex PCR, the TCRdb table keeps only in-frame clones and is missing some. Of a few hundred thousand clones listed, over 9.5% are singletons. Sequences were obtained from naive CD4+ T cells from blood. These receptors were taken from a young man in good health. Both conserved end residues are part of each CDR3. A D gene is named only where the DNA matches it firmly. Some rows have no size entry. The others give once, few or many, or a class for an expanded clone.

CASSWARGTYGYTF	TGTGCCAGCAGCTGGGCCCGGGGGACCTATGGCTACACCTTC	.	14	few	TRBV5-4	TRBJ1-2
CSGAGGPNTGELFF	TGCAGCGGGGCTGGGGGCCCGAACACCGGGGAGCTGTTTTTT	.	14	.	TRBV29-1	TRBJ2-2
CASSLGQNTGELFF	TGTGCCAGCAGCTTAGGACAGAACACCGGGGAGCTGTTTTTT	.	14	few	TRBV7-6	TRBJ2-2
CASSQERNLFYGYTF	TGCGCCAGCAGCCAAGAGAGAAACCTGTTCTATGGCTACACCTTC	.	15	.	TRBV4-3	TRBJ1-2
CASSPIRGDSPLHF	TGTGCCAGCTCACCGATCAGGGGTGATTCACCCCTCCACTTT	.	14	few	TRBV18	TRBJ1-6
CAWSPWTVYGYTF	TGTGCCTGGAGCCCCTGGACAGTCTATGGCTACACCTTC	.	13	few	TRBV30	TRBJ1-2
CASSWTVVGTQYF	TGTGCCAGCAGCTGGACAGTGGTTGGGACCCAGTACTTC	.	13	.	TRBV6-1	TRBJ2-5
CAISERQYEQYF	TGTGCCATCAGTGAACGACAGTACGAGCAGTACTTC	.	12	few	TRBV10-3	TRBJ2-7
CASSRGSSNYGYTF	TGTGCCAGCAGCAGAGGAAGTTCTAACTATGGCTACACCTTC	.	14	few	TRBV9	TRBJ1-2
CAWSGTRPNYGYTF	TGTGCCTGGAGTGGGACAAGGCCAAACTATGGCTACACCTTC	.	14	many	TRBV30	TRBJ1-2
CATSTSGGGEQYF	TGTGCCACCTCAACTAGCGGGGGGGGCGAGCAGTACTTC	TRBD2	13	few	TRBV11-2	TRBJ2-7
CASSPMFGQNTEAFF	TGTGCCAGCTCACCAATGTTTGGGCAGAACACTGAAGCTTTCTTT	.	15	few	TRBV18	TRBJ1-1
CASSIIQGGSGYTF	TGTGCCAGCAGTATAATACAGGGAGGGAGTGGCTACACCTTC	.	14	few	TRBV28	TRBJ1-2
CSVEDRTSGRNNEQFF	TGCAGCGTTGAAGATCGGACTAGCGGGAGGAACAATGAGCAGTTCTTC	TRBD2	16	few	TRBV29-1	TRBJ2-1
CASSVVSAGVGNEQFF	TGTGCCAGCAGCGTAGTCTCGGCGGGAGTAGGTAATGAGCAGTTCTTC	TRBD2	16	few	TRBV9	TRBJ2-1
CATSSRGFSTEAFF	TGTGCCACCAGCAGCAGGGGTTTTTCCACTGAAGCTTTCTTT	.	14	few	TRBV15	TRBJ1-1
CSVDAQGNNEQFF	TGCAGCGTTGATGCGCAGGGGAATAATGAGCAGTTCTTC	.	13	.	TRBV29-1	TRBJ2-1
CASSLGPGGSYQPQHF	TGTGCCAGCAGCTTGGGTCCAGGGGGATCGTATCAGCCCCAGCATTTT	TRBD1	16	few	TRBV5-6	TRBJ1-5
CASSSNLGASIQYF	TGTGCTAGCAGCTCAAACCTTGGGGCCAGCATTCAGTACTTC	.	14	.	TRBV7-7	TRBJ2-4
CARAGGAVGELFF	TGCGCCAGGGCAGGGGGTGCGGTCGGGGAGCTGTTTTTT	TRBD1	13	many	TRBV4-3	TRBJ2-2
CASSSAGVNEQYF	TGTGCCAGCAGTTCAGCGGGGGTCAACGAGCAGTACTTC	TRBD2	13	once	TRBV6-5	TRBJ2-7
CAWSGQGRPETQYF	TGTGCCTGGAGTGGCCAGGGGCGCCCCGAGACCCAGTACTTC	.	14	.	TRBV30	TRBJ2-5
CASTLSDSSYEQYF	TGTGCCAGCACTTTATCCGATAGCTCCTACGAGCAGTACTTC	.	14	.	TRBV6-6	TRBJ2-7
CAISRGDSGSSYNEQFF	TGTGCCATCAGCCGGGGAGATAGCGGCAGCTCCTACAATGAGCAGTTCTTC	.	17	.	TRBV10-3	TRBJ2-1
CASSPGVRDGYTF	TGTGCCAGTAGTCCAGGGGTAAGGGATGGCTACACCTTC	.	13	few	TRBV19	TRBJ1-2
CASSQSVLLSGNTIYF	TGCGCCAGCAGCCAATCGGTACTCCTCTCTGGAAACACCATATATTTT	.	16	few	TRBV4-3	TRBJ1-3
CSVEVQGREKLFF	TGCAGCGTTGAGGTCCAGGGGCGGGAAAAACTGTTTTTT	.	13	.	TRBV29-1	TRBJ1-4
CASSATGTGGPDTQYF	TGTGCCAGCAGCGCAACCGGGACAGGGGGCCCAGATACGCAGTATTTT	TRBD1	16	few	TRBV9	TRBJ2-3
CASSRSGGEGLYEQYF	TGCGCCAGCAGCAGATCCGGGGGGGAGGGCCTCTACGAGCAGTACTTC	TRBD2	16	.	TRBV5-1	TRBJ2-7
CASSQAGTGPYEQYF	TGCGCCAGCAGCCAAGCCGGGACAGGACCCTACGAGCAGTACTTC	TRBD1	15	few	TRBV4-3	TRBJ2-7
CAWSEGLSNQPQHF	TGTGCCTGGAGTGAGGGACTGAGCAATCAGCCCCAGCATTTT	.	14	.	TRBV30	TRBJ1-5
CASSLSAYEQYF	TGTGCCAGCAGCTTATCAGCCTACGAGCAGTACTTC	.	12	.	TRBV7-9	TRBJ2-7
CASTPSGTGTYEQYF	TGTGCCAGCACCCCCTCTGGGACAGGAACCTACGAGCAGTACTTC	TRBD1	15	few	TRBV6-5	TRBJ2-7
CASMRDPQPQHF	TGTGCCAGCATGAGGGATCCTCAGCCCCAGCATTTT	.	12	.	TRBV28	TRBJ1-5
CASSPGGSGRRGDTQYF	TGTGCCAGCAGCCCTGGGGGGAGCGGGAGAAGGGGAGATACGCAGTATTTT	TRBD2	17	.	TRBV5-4	TRBJ2-3
CASSQDVQDYNEQFF	TGCGCCAGCAGCCAAGATGTTCAGGACTACAATGAGCAGTTCTTC	.	15	few	TRBV4-3	TRBJ2-1
CASSYPRTGRRTEAFF	TGTGCCAGCAGTTACCCGAGGACAGGGAGGAGAACTGAAGCTTTCTTT	TRBD1	16	.	TRBV6-6	TRBJ1-1
CASSQGGLIAGREQYF	TGTGCCAGCAGCCAAGGGGGTCTGATAGCGGGTCGGGAGCAGTACTTC	TRBD2	16	few	TRBV14	TRBJ2-7
CASSWGDRGLYEQYF	TGCGCCAGCAGCTGGGGGGACAGGGGGCTCTACGAGCAGTACTTC	TRBD1	15	.	TRBV5-1	TRBJ2-7
CASSLRAGGSGANVLTF	TGTGCCAGCAGCTTACGGGCAGGAGGCTCTGGGGCCAACGTCCTGACTTTC	.	17	.	TRBV7-2	TRBJ2-6
CASRQGTSGEQFF	TGTGCCAGCCGACAGGGGACTAGCGGGGAGCAGTTCTTC	TRBD2	13	few	TRBV2	TRBJ2-1
CASSVARGVGTDTQYF	TGTGCCAGCAGTGTGGCGAGAGGTGTCGGCACAGATACGCAGTATTTT	.	16	few	TRBV25-1	TRBJ2-3
CAWSTRGGEQFF	TGTGCCTGGAGTACCCGGGGAGGGGAGCAGTTCTTC	TRBD2	12	.	TRBV30	TRBJ2-1
CASSLVSSGGAYKYF	TGCGCCAGCAGCTTGGTCTCTAGCGGGGGAGCCTATAAGTACTTC	TRBD2	15	few	TRBV5-1	TRBJ2-7
CASSQDRASGRTQYF	TGCGCCAGCAGCCAAGATAGGGCTTCGGGGAGGACCCAGTACTTC	.	15	.	TRBV4-3	TRBJ2-5
CAWSRQGALNYEQYF	TGTGCCTGGAGTAGGCAGGGGGCCCTAAATTACGAGCAGTACTTC	TRBD1	15	.	TRBV30	TRBJ2-7
CASSPEASGTEAFF	TGCGCCAGCAGCCCCGAGGCGAGTGGCACTGAAGCTTTCTTT	.	14	.	TRBV5-1	TRBJ1-1
CASSSGHSLAFNEQFF	TGTGCCAGCAGTTCAGGCCACTCCCTTGCATTCAATGAGCAGTTCTTC	.	16	few	TRBV7-3	TRBJ2-1
CSVGQRFSEAFF	TGCAGCGTGGGACAAAGGTTCTCTGAAGCTTTCTTT	.	12	few	TRBV29-1	TRBJ1-1
CASSLSLGIDEQYF	TGTGCCAGCAGCTTGTCTCTAGGAATTGACGAGCAGTACTTC	.	14	few	TRBV5-5	TRBJ2-7